This T cell receptor (beta chain) came from a study of T cell changes during pregnancy in multiple sclerosis. The data were produced by immunoSEQ multiplex PCR, yet TCRdb's version contains in-frame clones alone and is incomplete. Among about 75,000 clones listed, more than 80% were seen once. The CDR3 is 14 amino acids. Trimming removed 8 bases from V and 3 bases from J, with 13 bases in between. CDR1 SGHVS and CDR2 FQNEAQ come from the germline V gene. The V call is TRBV7-8, the J call TRBJ2-2; unclear D gene. The receptor was derived from a female donor in good health, enrolled as a control in a pregnancy study. The material was peripheral blood, obtained in the first trimester of pregnancy. CDR3: CASRARVDTGELFF. The CDR3 DNA reads as TGTGCCAGCCGCGCCCGAGTCGACACCGGGGAGCTGTTTTTT.